The subject of this entry is one T cell receptor (beta chain). This entry belongs to a study of shared clonotypes between healthy human individuals. The unsorted PBMC replicate PCRs were performed with about 280 ng DNA, approximately 27,000 T cell genomes. Ten immunoSEQ deep assay plates were used to sequence the DNA of unsorted PBMCs. Data came from immunoSEQ multiplex PCR; TCRdb stores just in-frame clones and leaves some out. This repertoire shows about 460,000 clones, more than 70% found once; its top ten account for 12%. Within Nashville, Tennessee resided all donors, each a Caucasian adult. The V gene's germline CDR1 is MDHEN and CDR2 SYDVKM. The CDR3 loop spans 14 amino acids. Trimming cost V 4 bases and J 3 bases; bases outside gene matches: 2.

The receptor comes from a woman aged 35 to 49 in good health. Some clones in this sample may be carry-over from other donors' samples. The sequencing input was PBMCs. The J gene is TRBJ1-4, the V gene TRBV28, with 7 bases aligning to TRBD1. CDR3 nucleotide sequence: TGTGCCAGCAGTTGGGACAGATCTAATGAAAAACTGTTTTTT. It yields the protein CASSWDRSNEKLFF. Filled out from reference TRBV28 and TRBJ1-4, the complete variable domain reads DVKVTQSSRYLVKRTGEKVFLECVQDMDHENMFWYRQDPGLGLRLIYFSYDVKMKEKGDIPEGYSVSREKKERFSLILESASTNQTSMYLCASSWDRSNEKLFFGSGTQLSVL.